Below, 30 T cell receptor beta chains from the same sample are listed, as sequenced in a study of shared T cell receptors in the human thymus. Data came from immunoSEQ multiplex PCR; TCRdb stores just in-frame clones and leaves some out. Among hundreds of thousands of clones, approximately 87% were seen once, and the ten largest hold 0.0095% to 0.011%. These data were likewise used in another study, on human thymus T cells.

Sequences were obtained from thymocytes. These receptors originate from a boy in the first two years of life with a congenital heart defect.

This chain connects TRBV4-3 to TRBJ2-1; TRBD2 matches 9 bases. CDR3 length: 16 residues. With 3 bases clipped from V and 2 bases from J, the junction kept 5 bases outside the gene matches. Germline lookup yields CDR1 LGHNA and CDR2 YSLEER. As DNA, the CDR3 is TGCGCCAGCAGCCAGATCCTAGCGGGGACCTACAATGAGCAGTTCTTC. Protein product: CASSQILAGTYNEQFF.

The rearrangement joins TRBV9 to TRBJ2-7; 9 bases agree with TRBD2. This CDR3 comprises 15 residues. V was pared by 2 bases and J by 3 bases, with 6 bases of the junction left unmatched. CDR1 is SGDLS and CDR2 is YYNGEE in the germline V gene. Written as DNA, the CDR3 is TGTGCCAGCAGCGTCGATAGCGGGAGAGTCTACGAGCAGTACTTC. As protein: CASSVDSGRVYEQYF. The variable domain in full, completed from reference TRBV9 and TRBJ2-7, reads DSGVTQTPKHLITATGQRVTLRCSPRSGDLSVYWYQQSLDQGLQFLIQYYNGEERAKGNILERFSAQQFPDLHSELNLSSLELGDSALYFCASSVDSGRVYEQYFGPGTRLTVT.

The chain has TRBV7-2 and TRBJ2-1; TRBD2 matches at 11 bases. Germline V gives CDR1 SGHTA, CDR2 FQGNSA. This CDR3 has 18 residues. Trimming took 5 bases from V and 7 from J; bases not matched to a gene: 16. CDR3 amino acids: CASSAPPVTSGGLNEQFF. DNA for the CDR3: TGTGCCAGCAGCGCCCCCCCCGTTACTAGCGGGGGCTTGAATGAGCAGTTCTTC.

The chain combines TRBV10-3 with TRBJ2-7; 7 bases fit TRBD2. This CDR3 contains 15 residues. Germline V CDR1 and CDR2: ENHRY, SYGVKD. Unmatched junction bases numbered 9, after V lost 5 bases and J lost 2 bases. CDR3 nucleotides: TGTGCCATCAGTTTGGGACTAACTCACCCCTACGAGCAGTACTTC. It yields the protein CAISLGLTHPYEQYF.

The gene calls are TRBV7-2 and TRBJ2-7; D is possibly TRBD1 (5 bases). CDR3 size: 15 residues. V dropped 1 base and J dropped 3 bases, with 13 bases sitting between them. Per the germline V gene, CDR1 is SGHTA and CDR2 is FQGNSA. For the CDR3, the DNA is TGTGCCAGCAGCTTAGGTTTGGGGCAGGTCTACGAGCAGTACTTC. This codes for CASSLGLGQVYEQYF.

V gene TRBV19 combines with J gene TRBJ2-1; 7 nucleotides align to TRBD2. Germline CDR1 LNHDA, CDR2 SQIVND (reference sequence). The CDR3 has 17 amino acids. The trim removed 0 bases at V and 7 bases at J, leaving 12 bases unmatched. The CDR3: CASSIDLWDYPPNEQFF. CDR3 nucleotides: TGTGCCAGTAGTATAGATCTATGGGACTACCCCCCGAATGAGCAGTTCTTC.

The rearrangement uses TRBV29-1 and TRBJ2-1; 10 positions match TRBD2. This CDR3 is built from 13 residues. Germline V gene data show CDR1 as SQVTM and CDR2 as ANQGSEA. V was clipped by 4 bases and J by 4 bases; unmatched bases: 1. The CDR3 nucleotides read TGCAGCGTTGGAGCGGGAGGGTACAATGAGCAGTTCTTC. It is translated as CSVGAGGYNEQFF.

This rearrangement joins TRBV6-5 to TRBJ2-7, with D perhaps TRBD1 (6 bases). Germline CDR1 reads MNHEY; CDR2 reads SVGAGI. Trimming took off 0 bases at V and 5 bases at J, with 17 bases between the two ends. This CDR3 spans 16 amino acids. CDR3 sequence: CASSYSIRTVRNEQYF. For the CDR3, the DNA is TGTGCCAGCAGTTACTCGATCCGGACAGTCCGGAACGAGCAGTACTTC.

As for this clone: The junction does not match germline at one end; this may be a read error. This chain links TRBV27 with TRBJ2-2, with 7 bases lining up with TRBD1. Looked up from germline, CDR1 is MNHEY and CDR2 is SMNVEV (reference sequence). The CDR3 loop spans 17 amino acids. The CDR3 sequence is CASSLSPRTGNTGELFF. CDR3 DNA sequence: TGTGCCAGCAGTCTATCCCCCCGGACAGGGAACACCGGGGAGCTGTTTTTT.

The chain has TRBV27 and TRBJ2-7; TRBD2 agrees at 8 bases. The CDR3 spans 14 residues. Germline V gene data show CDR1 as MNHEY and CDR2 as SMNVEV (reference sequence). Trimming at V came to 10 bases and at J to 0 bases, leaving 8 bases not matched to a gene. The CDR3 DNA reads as TGTGCCACCCGGGGGGGAACCCTCTCCTACGAGCAGTACTTC. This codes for CATRGGTLSYEQYF.

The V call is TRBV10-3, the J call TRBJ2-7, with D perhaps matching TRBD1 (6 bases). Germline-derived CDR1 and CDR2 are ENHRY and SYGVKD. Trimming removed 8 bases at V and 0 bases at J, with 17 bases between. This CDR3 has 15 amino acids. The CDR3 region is CAIGRARDTSYEQYF. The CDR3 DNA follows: TGTGCCATCGGGCGGGCACGGGACACCTCCTACGAGCAGTACTTC.

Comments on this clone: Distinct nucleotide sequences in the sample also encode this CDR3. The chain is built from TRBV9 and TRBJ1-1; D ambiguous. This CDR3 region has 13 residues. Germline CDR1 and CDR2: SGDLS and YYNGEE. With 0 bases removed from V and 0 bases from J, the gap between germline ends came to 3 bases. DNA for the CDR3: TGTGCCAGCAGCGTAGCAGTGAACACTGAAGCTTTCTTT. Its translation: CASSVAVNTEAFF.

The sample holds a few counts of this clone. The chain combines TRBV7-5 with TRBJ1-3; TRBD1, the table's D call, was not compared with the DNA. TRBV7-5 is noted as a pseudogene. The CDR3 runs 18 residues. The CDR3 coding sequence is TGTGTCAGAAGTCCCACCGCACAGGGGAGATCGGTGCGAAACACCATATATTTT. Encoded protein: CVRSPTAQGRSVRNTIYF.

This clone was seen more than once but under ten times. The CDR3: CASSLGGGTEAFF. The CDR3 DNA follows: TGTGCCAGCAGCTTGGGGGGAGGCACTGAAGCTTTCTTT. The chain combines TRBV5-4 with TRBJ1-1; D is unresolved. V lost 0 bases to trimming and J lost 4 bases, with 7 bases between them. Germline V gene data show CDR1 as SGHNT and CDR2 as YYREEE (reference sequence). This CDR3 is 13 amino acids long. The entire variable domain, with the rest obtained from reference TRBV5-4 and TRBJ1-1, is as follows: ETGVTQSPTHLIKTRGQQVTLRCSSQSGHNTVSWYQQALGQGPQFIFQYYREEENGRGNFPPRFSGLQFPNYSSELNVNALELDDSALYLCASSLGGGTEAFFGQGTRLTVV.

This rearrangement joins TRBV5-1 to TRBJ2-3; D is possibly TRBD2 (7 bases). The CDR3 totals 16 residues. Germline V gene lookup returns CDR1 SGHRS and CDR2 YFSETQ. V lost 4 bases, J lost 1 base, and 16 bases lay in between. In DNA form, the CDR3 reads TGCGCCAGCAGCCCAACCACAGGGAGGGGCACAGATACGCAGTATTTT. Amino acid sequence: CASSPTTGRGTDTQYF.

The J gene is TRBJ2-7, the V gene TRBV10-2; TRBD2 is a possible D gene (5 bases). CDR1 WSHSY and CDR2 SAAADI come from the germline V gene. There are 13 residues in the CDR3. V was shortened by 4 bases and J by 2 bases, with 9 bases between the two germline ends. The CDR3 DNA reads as TGCGCCAGCAGTGCGGGGATAGCCTACGAGCAGTACTTC. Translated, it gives CASSAGIAYEQYF.

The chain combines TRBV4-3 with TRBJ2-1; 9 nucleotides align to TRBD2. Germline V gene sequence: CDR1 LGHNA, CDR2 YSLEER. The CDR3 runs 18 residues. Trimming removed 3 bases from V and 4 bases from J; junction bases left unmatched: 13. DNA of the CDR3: TGCGCCAGCAGCCAGGAGGGACAGCTAGCGGGGCCTTACAATGAGCAGTTCTTC. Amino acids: CASSQEGQLAGPYNEQFF.

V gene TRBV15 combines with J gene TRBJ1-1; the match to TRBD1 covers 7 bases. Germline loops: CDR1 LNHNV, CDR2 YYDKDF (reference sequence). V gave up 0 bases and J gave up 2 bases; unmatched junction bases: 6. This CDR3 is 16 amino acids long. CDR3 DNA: TGTGCCACCAGCAGAGATAGGCAGGGGGAAAACACTGAAGCTTTCTTT. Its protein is CATSRDRQGENTEAFF.

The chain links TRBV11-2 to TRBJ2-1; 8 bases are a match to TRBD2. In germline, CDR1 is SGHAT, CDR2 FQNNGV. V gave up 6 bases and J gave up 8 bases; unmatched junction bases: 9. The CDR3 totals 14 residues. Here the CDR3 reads CASRTSETDDEQFF. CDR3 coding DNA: TGTGCCAGCAGGACTAGCGAGACCGACGATGAGCAGTTCTTC.

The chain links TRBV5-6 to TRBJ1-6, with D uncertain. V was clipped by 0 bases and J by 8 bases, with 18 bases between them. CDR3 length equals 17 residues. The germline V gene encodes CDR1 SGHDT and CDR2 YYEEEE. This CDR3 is CASSLERPLPYDSPLHF. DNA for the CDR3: TGTGCCAGCAGCTTGGAGAGGCCTTTACCATACGATTCACCCCTCCACTTT.

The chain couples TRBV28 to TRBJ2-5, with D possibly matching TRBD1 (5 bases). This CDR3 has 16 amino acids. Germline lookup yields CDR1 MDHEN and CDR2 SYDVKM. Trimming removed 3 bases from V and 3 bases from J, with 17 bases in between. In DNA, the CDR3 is TGTGCCAGCAGTTTCGCTCAAGACAGAAATGAAGAGACCCAGTACTTC. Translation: CASSFAQDRNEETQYF. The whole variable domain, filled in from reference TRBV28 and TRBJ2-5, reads DVKVTQSSRYLVKRTGEKVFLECVQDMDHENMFWYRQDPGLGLRLIYFSYDVKMKEKGDIPEGYSVSREKKERFSLILESASTNQTSMYLCASSFAQDRNEETQYFGPGTRLLVL.

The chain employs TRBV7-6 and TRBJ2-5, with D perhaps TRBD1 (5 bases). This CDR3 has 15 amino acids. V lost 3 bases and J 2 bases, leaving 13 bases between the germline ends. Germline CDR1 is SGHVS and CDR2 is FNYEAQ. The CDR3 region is CASSFIGRQQETQYF. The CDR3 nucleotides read TGTGCCAGCAGCTTTATCGGTAGACAGCAAGAGACCCAGTACTTC.

The CDR3 DNA is TGTGCCAGCAGCGTAGTGGGACTAGCGGGAGCTAATGAGCAGTTCTTC. Encoded protein: CASSVVGLAGANEQFF. V and J are TRBV5-6 and TRBJ2-1; 14 bases are shared with TRBD2. J gave up 7 bases and V 4 bases, and 7 bases lay outside the gene matches. This CDR3 spans 16 amino acids. Per the germline V gene, CDR1 is SGHDT and CDR2 is YYEEEE.

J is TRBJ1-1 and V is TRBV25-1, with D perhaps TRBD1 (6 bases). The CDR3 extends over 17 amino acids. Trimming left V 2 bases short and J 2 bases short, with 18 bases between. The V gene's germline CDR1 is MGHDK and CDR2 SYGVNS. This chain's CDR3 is CASSEGAKLDSNTEAFF. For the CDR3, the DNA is TGTGCCAGCAGTGAAGGGGCTAAGCTGGACAGTAACACTGAAGCTTTCTTT.

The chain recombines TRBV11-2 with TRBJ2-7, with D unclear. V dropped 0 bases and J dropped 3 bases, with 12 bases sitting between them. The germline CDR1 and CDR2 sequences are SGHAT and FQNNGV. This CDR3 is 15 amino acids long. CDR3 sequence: CASSLERFPYYEQYF. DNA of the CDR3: TGTGCCAGCAGCTTAGAACGGTTTCCCTACTACGAGCAGTACTTC.

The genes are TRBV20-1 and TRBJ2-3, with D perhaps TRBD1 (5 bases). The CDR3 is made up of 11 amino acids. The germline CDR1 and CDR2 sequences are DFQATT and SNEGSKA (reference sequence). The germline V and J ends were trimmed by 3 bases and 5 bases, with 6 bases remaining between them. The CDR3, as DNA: TGCAGTGCTAGGGGGCAAGATACGCAGTATTTT. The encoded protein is CSARGQDTQYF.

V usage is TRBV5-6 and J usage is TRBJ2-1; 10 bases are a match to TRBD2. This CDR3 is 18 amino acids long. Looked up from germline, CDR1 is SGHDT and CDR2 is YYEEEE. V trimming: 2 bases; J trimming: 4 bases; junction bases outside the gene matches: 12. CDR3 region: CASSFNSGRPPRYNEQFF. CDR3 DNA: TGTGCCAGCAGCTTTAATAGCGGGAGGCCCCCCCGTTACAATGAGCAGTTCTTC.

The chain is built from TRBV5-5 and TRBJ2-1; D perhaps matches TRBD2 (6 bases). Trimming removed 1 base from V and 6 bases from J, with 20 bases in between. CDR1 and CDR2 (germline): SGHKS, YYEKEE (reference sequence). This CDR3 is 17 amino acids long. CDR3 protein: CASSLFRLGLRSNEQFF. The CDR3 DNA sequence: TGTGCCAGCAGCTTGTTCCGTTTGGGACTCCGATCCAATGAGCAGTTCTTC.

The DNA of the CDR3 is TGTGCCAGCTCACCGCCCGGGACAGGACGCTACGAGCAGTACTTC. Its protein product is CASSPPGTGRYEQYF. V and J are TRBV18 and TRBJ2-7, with 8 bases aligning to TRBD1. The junction had 7 bases not matched to a gene; V was cut back by 3 bases and J by 3 bases. This CDR3 region has 15 residues. The V gene's germline CDR1 is KGHSH and CDR2 LQKENI.

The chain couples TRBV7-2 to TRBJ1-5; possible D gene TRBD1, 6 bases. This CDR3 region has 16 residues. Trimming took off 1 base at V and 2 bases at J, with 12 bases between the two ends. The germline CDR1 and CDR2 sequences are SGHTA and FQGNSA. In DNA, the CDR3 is TGTGCCAGCAGCTTAGAGGGGGTTAGAGGCAATCAGCCCCAGCATTTT. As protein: CASSLEGVRGNQPQHF.